This T cell receptor beta chain derives from a study of blood T cell repertoires in COVID-19 (dated by TCRdb to the early 2020s). With regard to the full study: Samples covering the acute and convalescent phases of COVID-19 were provided by collaborators in the United States, Italy and Spain. The prospective study material was composed of cDNA or gDNA derived from T cells, B-cell-depleted T cells, or PBMCs. Subjects who had been exposed to COVID-19, were actively infected with it, or had recovered from it provided the deeply sampled blood TCRbeta repertoires that made up the dataset. A freely available public database, intended as a resource for researchers studying the immune response to SARS-CoV-2, is where the repertoires were released. The samples were drawn from two sources: the first 160 participants of the ongoing ImmuneRACE study, and 1,000 to 1,500 subjects contributed by 6 global collaborators. Nearly every sample came with metadata listing a de-identified subject ID, COVID-19 status, age in years and sex. Where HLA class I and class II types were available, the types were taken from metadata supplied by the sample provider, not from assay-based typing.

From a lookup of the germline V gene (reference sequence), CDR1 and CDR2 are MNHEY and SMNVEV. Spanning cysteine to phenylalanine, the CDR3 consists of 16 amino acids. The entry retains the CDR3 DNA only, 48 bases that are in frame from base 1. V has 7 bases trimmed and J has 3 bases trimmed; junction bases matching no gene number 9. Participants in the prospective study were aged roughly 18 to 90 years, lived in under 30 United States geographic areas, and enrolled through a virtual design. In the prospective study, participants were assigned to cohorts based on the clinical history participants reported in a screening survey and a study questionnaire. Mobile phlebotomists in the prospective study collected whole blood, serum and a nasopharyngeal or oropharyngeal swab from every participant. Prospective study participants could optionally give additional blood draws and questionnaires over an approximately two-month period. Blood samples from the prospective study were shipped frozen or at room temperature prior to DNA extraction.

This clone was picked up many times. Which antigen it targets is not known. Base qualities are not provided; no much larger clone lies one nucleotide away. Overall results and qualifications from the work: How much clinical and demographic metadata was included differed by source and by participant, and the metadata was provided uncurated.

TCRbeta CDR3 regions were amplified from genomic DNA by means of the immunoSEQ Assay, a bias-controlled multiplex PCR. The original methods were these. The number of nucleated cells in each sample was estimated from the amplification of reference gene primers within the assay. To quantify the absolute abundance of each unique TCRbeta CDR3 rearrangement, sequence reads were collapsed and filtered. For each sample, productive Simpson clonality was calculated as the square root of Simpson's diversity index across productive rearrangements. TCRdb provides this immuneACCESS table in a form limited to in-frame rearrangements. Some clones are lacking; in checked studies, under half of them reflect an unresolved V gene, and why the rest are absent is not known. The V and J calls and clone size are taken from that table; D and trimming were inferred from the DNA. The sample table contains roughly 190,000 clones; only one count was recorded for about 80% of them. The top ten clonotypes cover less than 5.5% of the sample.

Sequenced sample: PBMCs or T cells enriched from blood (not recorded which). The TCR originated in a woman aged 55-69 years with acute COVID-19. The chain is encoded by TRBV27 joined to TRBJ2-2; 9 middle bases align to TRBD1. CDR3 loop: CASTTGQGFDTGELFF. The nucleotides read TGTGCCAGCACCACAGGACAGGGGTTTGACACCGGGGAGCTGTTTTTT.